A selection of T cell receptor beta chains follows, all from one sample in a study of blood T cell repertoires in COVID-19. Repertoires were generated with immunoSEQ multiplex PCR, while TCRdb's copy carries only in-frame clones and drops some. The sample carries around 280,000 clones, around 87% recorded once. The sequencing input was PBMCs or T cells enriched from blood (not recorded which). Receptors were obtained from a woman between 18 and 29 years old with acute COVID-19. Each CDR3 is given with its conserved first and last residue. A D gene is named only where the DNA matches it firmly. Clone sizes are given selectively: once, few, many, or a class where the clone is expanded.

v_gene	abundance	d_gene	j_gene	CDR3nt	CDR3aa
TRBV19	-	TRBD2	TRBJ2-1	TGTGCCAGTAGTACCGGGACTAGCGGGTCCAATGAGCAGTTCTTC	CASSTGTSGSNEQFF
TRBV2	-	-	TRBJ1-2	TGTGCCAGCATTTTAAATGGGGCGCGGGGGGGAGGCTACACCTTC	CASILNGARGGGYTF
TRBV7-3	-	TRBD2	TRBJ2-5	TGTGCCAGCAGCTTAACAGGTAGCGGGAGTATGGAGACCCAGTACTTC	CASSLTGSGSMETQYF
TRBV11-2	-	-	TRBJ2-1	TGTGCCAGCAGCTGGGGAGCCGGCGGGACTCAACGGCAGTTCTTC	CASSWGAGGTQRQFF
TRBV2	-	-	TRBJ2-1	TGTGCCAGCAGTGAAGCGAGGGAATGGGACAATGAGCAGTTCTTC	CASSEAREWDNEQFF
TRBV4-1	-	-	TRBJ2-7	TGCGCCAGCAGCCAGGACAAGTCCTACGAGCAGTACTTC	CASSQDKSYEQYF
TRBV9	-	-	TRBJ1-1	TGTGCCAGCAGCGTCATGGGCCAGAACACTGAAGCTTTCTTT	CASSVMGQNTEAFF
TRBV4-2	once	-	TRBJ2-3	TGTGCCAGCAGTCTCAGGGCTAGCACAGATACGCAGTATTTT	CASSLRASTDTQYF
TRBV27	-	-	TRBJ1-2	TGTGCCAGCAGGGACACAGGCAACCCCTATGGCTACACCTTC	CASRDTGNPYGYTF
TRBV7-8	-	-	TRBJ1-5	TGTGCCAGCAGCTCGGGGTCTCCTTCACAGCCCCAGCATTTT	CASSSGSPSQPQHF
TRBV11-2	-	-	TRBJ1-3	TGTGCCAGCAGCCAGGACTCTGGAAACACCATATATTTT	CASSQDSGNTIYF
TRBV6-1	-	TRBD2	TRBJ2-2	TGTGCCAGCAGTGAAGGCAGCGGACTAGCGGGAGTGTACACCGGGGAGCTGTTTTTT	CASSEGSGLAGVYTGELFF
TRBV11-2	-	-	TRBJ2-2	TGTGCCAGCAGCTTAAACAGGGCCACCGGGGAGCTGTTTTTT	CASSLNRATGELFF
TRBV7-9	-	-	TRBJ2-7	TGTGCCAGCAGCTACGGACAGCCCTCCTACGAGCAGTACTTC	CASSYGQPSYEQYF
TRBV2	-	TRBD1	TRBJ2-7	TGTGCCAGCAGTGAACAGGGGGTATCCTACGAGCAGTACTTC	CASSEQGVSYEQYF
TRBV10-2	-	TRBD1	TRBJ2-7	TGCGCCAGCAGGCCCGGACAGGGGATCGAGCAGTACTTC	CASRPGQGIEQYF
TRBV27	-	TRBD1	TRBJ1-6	TGTGCCAGCAGTCGGAGGGGGCCAGGGGGGAATTCACCCCTCCACTTT	CASSRRGPGGNSPLHF
TRBV9	-	TRBD2	TRBJ2-2	TGTGCCAGCAGCACTAGCGGAGCAAACACCGGGGAGCTGTTTTTT	CASSTSGANTGELFF
TRBV11-3	-	TRBD2	TRBJ2-1	TGTGCCAGCTCCGGGACTAGCGGGTACAATGAGCAGTTCTTC	CASSGTSGYNEQFF
TRBV2	-	TRBD2	TRBJ2-1	TGTGCCAGCAGGGAAACTAGCGTTTATGAGCAGTTCTTC	CASRETSVYEQFF
TRBV7-2	-	-	TRBJ1-2	TGTGCCAGCAGGTACAGTGAGGGCTCCTATGGCTACACCTTC	CASRYSEGSYGYTF
TRBV4-1	few	TRBD1	TRBJ2-7	TGCGCCAGCAGCCAAGAGGACAGGGCGGAGGAGCAGTACTTC	CASSQEDRAEEQYF
TRBV28	-	TRBD1	TRBJ2-1	TGTGCCAGCAGCTCCGGGACAGGGGAGCTCTCCTACAATGAGCAGTTCTTC	CASSSGTGELSYNEQFF
TRBV7-9	-	TRBD2	TRBJ2-2	TGTGCCAGCAGCTTAGGACTAGCGGGAGAGACCGGGGAGCTGTTTTTT	CASSLGLAGETGELFF
TRBV27	once	-	TRBJ1-1	TGTGCCAGCAGTAGTGTCCAAGGAAGGAGGGACACTGAAGCTTTCTTT	CASSSVQGRRDTEAFF
TRBV5-1	-	TRBD2	TRBJ2-7	TGCGCCAGCAGCCGTGGCGGGTTGGTCCCAGGGACTAGCGGGATGTACGAGCAGTACTTC	CASSRGGLVPGTSGMYEQYF
TRBV6-1	-	-	TRBJ2-5	TGTGCCAGCAGTGAAAGGGAGGTAGAGACCCAGTACTTC	CASSEREVETQYF
TRBV27	-	TRBD2	TRBJ2-2	TGTGCCAGCACATGGCGACTAGCGGGAGTAAAGGGTACCGGGGAGCTGTTTTTT	CASTWRLAGVKGTGELFF
TRBV5-6	-	TRBD1	TRBJ2-7	TGTGCCAGCAGCTTGGCTCCGGGACAGGGGCAATACGAGCAGTACTTC	CASSLAPGQGQYEQYF
TRBV5-3	-	TRBD2	TRBJ2-1	TGTGCCAGAAGCTTGGCCAGCCTAGCGGGAGGGCCTCGGAATGAGCAGTTCTTC	CARSLASLAGGPRNEQFF
TRBV6-5	once	-	TRBJ1-4	TGTGCCAGCAGTTACACTCTGTATGAAAAACTGTTTTTT	CASSYTLYEKLFF
TRBV19	-	TRBD1	TRBJ1-2	TGTGCCAGTAGTATAGGGGCAGGGGGCGCCTATGGCTACACCTTC	CASSIGAGGAYGYTF
TRBV7-9	-	TRBD1	TRBJ1-2	TGTGCCAGCAGCCCGACAGGGGGCGCCTTGGGCTACACCTTC	CASSPTGGALGYTF
TRBV19	-	TRBD2	TRBJ2-5	TGTGCCAGTACCTCCCCGGGACTAGCGGAAGAGACCCAGTACTTC	CASTSPGLAEETQYF
TRBV9	-	TRBD2	TRBJ2-1	TGTGCCAGCAGCGTACGAGCGGGGCCCGGCAATGAGCAGTTCTTC	CASSVRAGPGNEQFF
TRBV6-5	-	TRBD2	TRBJ2-1	TGTGCCAGCGTCTTAGCGGGAGGGTACAATGAGCAGTTCTTC	CASVLAGGYNEQFF